The next 30 T cell receptor beta chains were all read from a single sample in a study of CD8 T cells in Susac syndrome (dated by TCRdb to about 2019). Preparation of the library involved the immunoSEQ multiplex PCR assay. RNA was extracted using the RNeasy kit, and roughly 0.5 to 1 microgram was reverse transcribed with random hexamers. TCRdb reprocessed the public reads (quality trimming at Q25 with fastp, clone calling with MiXCR) and kept in-frame beta chains. Every CDR3 protein is listed once, alongside the most common genes and DNA of its rows. This sample comprises just under 95,000 distinct CDR3 sequences, roughly 94% of them detected only once. Around 0.33% of the sample is in the top ten clones. The sequencing input was CD4+ T cells from PBMCs. These receptors were collected from a human donor with Susac syndrome.

The J gene is TRBJ2-2, the V gene TRBV15; D may be TRBD2 (7 bases). The CDR3 totals 15 residues. The V end was cut by 5 bases, the J end by 2 bases, with 12 bases between. Germline V gene sequence: CDR1 LNHNV, CDR2 YYDKDF (reference sequence). The CDR3 loop is CATSPGGHNTGELFF. The CDR3 DNA is TGTGCCACCAGCCCCGGGGGGCACAACACCGGGGAGCTGTTTTTT.

This clonotype occurred once. This rearrangement joins TRBV10-3 to TRBJ1-2, with D possibly being TRBD1 (6 bases). Germline CDR1 and CDR2: ENHRY and SYGVKD. V dropped 3 bases and J dropped 3 bases, with 11 bases sitting between them. There are 14 residues in the CDR3. This CDR3 is CAISEGGSDYGYTF. For the CDR3, the DNA is TGTGCCATCAGTGAAGGGGGTTCGGACTATGGCTACACCTTC.

The V call is TRBV20-1, the J call TRBJ1-1; tentatively, D is TRBD1 (5 bases). V was shortened by 3 bases and J by 11 bases, with 16 bases between the two germline ends. The CDR3 is 12 residues long. Germline CDR1 reads DFQATT; CDR2 reads SNEGSKA (reference sequence). The CDR3 sequence: CSASRAQKVAFF. The CDR3 DNA reads TGCAGTGCTAGCAGGGCCCAGAAGGTTGCTTTCTTT.

This chain joins TRBV7-2 and TRBJ2-6; D tentatively reads TRBD1 or TRBD2 (5 bases each). V shed 1 base and J shed 0 bases, with 7 bases lying between them. The germline CDR1 and CDR2 sequences are SGHTA and FQGNSA. The CDR3 runs to 16 residues. CDR3 region: CASSLEGSSGANVLTF. CDR3 sequence (DNA): TGTGCCAGCAGCTTAGAGGGGAGCTCTGGGGCCAACGTCCTGACTTTC.

The chain recombines TRBV5-4 with TRBJ2-5; 7 bases agree with TRBD2. The germline V gene has CDR1 SGHNT and CDR2 YYREEE (reference sequence). The CDR3 loop spans 14 amino acids. The ends lost 3 bases at V and 2 bases at J; junction bases unmatched: 4. The CDR3: CASSSLAEQETQYF. CDR3 DNA: TGTGCCAGCAGCTCGCTAGCGGAACAAGAGACCCAGTACTTC.

The genes are TRBV12-3 or TRBV12-4 and TRBJ1-3; TRBD1 aligns across 7 bases. This CDR3 is built from 13 residues. J gave up 4 bases and V 4 bases, and 1 base lay outside the gene matches. This chain's CDR3 is CASSSGQGNTIYF. The CDR3 nucleotides read TGTGCCAGCAGTTCGGGACAGGGAAACACCATATATTTT.

The V gene is TRBV6-5, the J gene TRBJ2-1, with 9 bases that match TRBD2. This CDR3 has 16 residues. Germline CDR1 is MNHEY and CDR2 is SVGAGI. Trimming at V came to 4 bases and at J to 6 bases, leaving 10 bases not matched to a gene. The CDR3 reads CASSFGLASVLNEQFF. For the CDR3, the DNA is TGTGCCAGCAGTTTCGGACTAGCGAGCGTACTCAATGAGCAGTTCTTC.

V gene TRBV5-1 combines with J gene TRBJ2-1; 13 bases map to TRBD2. The junction had 6 bases not matched to a gene; V was cut back by 2 bases and J by 7 bases. Germline assignment: CDR1 SGHRS and CDR2 YFSETQ. CDR3 size: 16 residues. This CDR3 reads CASSFTLAGGGNEQFF. CDR3 nucleotide sequence: TGCGCCAGCAGCTTTACACTAGCGGGGGGGGGTAATGAGCAGTTCTTC. The whole variable domain, filled in from reference TRBV5-1 and TRBJ2-1, reads KAGVTQTPRYLIKTRGQQVTLSCSPISGHRSVSWYQQTPGQGLQFLFEYFSETQRNKGNFPGRFSGRQFSNSRSEMNVSTLELGDSALYLCASSFTLAGGGNEQFFGPGTRLTVL.

V and J are TRBV20-1 and TRBJ2-7; 7 bases match TRBD2. The CDR3 is made up of 13 amino acids. Germline CDR1 reads DFQATT; CDR2 reads SNEGSKA (reference sequence). With 6 bases clipped from V and 3 bases from J, the junction kept 8 bases outside the gene matches. The CDR3 spells CSAHLAANYEQYF. For the CDR3, the DNA is TGCAGTGCCCATCTAGCGGCTAACTACGAGCAGTACTTC.

The CDR3 coding sequence is TGTGCCAGTAGTCCCAGGGGATCCTACAATGAGCAGTTCTTC. Residues: CASSPRGSYNEQFF. This chain uses TRBV19 with TRBJ2-1, with a weak D call TRBD1 (6 bases). CDR1 and CDR2 from the germline V gene are LNHDA and SQIVND (reference sequence). This CDR3 has 14 residues. V gave up 5 bases and J gave up 1 base, with 9 bases separating them.

The rearrangement links TRBV29-1 to TRBJ1-2, with D hard to call. Trimming removed 0 bases at V and 4 bases at J, with 9 bases between. The CDR3 has 13 amino acids. Germline-derived CDR1 and CDR2 are SQVTM and ANQGSEA. The CDR3 protein is CSVEDPEGYGYTF. CDR3 DNA sequence: TGCAGCGTTGAAGACCCGGAGGGCTATGGCTACACCTTC.

For the CDR3, the DNA is TGCAGTGCTAGACCGGGACAGAGACATTCACCCCTCCACTTT. As protein: CSARPGQRHSPLHF. This chain uses TRBV20-1 with TRBJ1-6; 7 bases are a match to TRBD1. Germline CDR1 DFQATT, CDR2 SNEGSKA (reference sequence). V dropped 2 bases and J dropped 8; count of bases not matched to a gene: 6. There are 14 residues in the CDR3.

The chain is built from TRBV7-2 and TRBJ1-2, with TRBD1 matching over 9 bases. After removal of 5 bases from V and 2 bases from J, the junction contained 9 bases not matched to a gene. Germline loops: CDR1 SGHTA, CDR2 FQGNSA. This CDR3 is built from 16 residues. CDR3 DNA: TGTGCCAGCAGCCCAGGGACAGGGAGCCTCAACTATGGCTACACCTTC. Translating gives CASSPGTGSLNYGYTF.

This chain uses TRBV7-2 with TRBJ2-3; D possibly corresponds to TRBD1 (5 bases). Germline V lookup: CDR1 SGHTA, CDR2 FQGNSA. The V end was cut by 3 bases, the J end by 2 bases, with 12 bases between. CDR3 length: 15 residues. CDR3 amino acids: CASSFRLDTTDTQYF. CDR3 DNA sequence: TGTGCCAGCAGCTTTCGACTGGACACCACAGATACGCAGTATTTT.

The rearrangement uses TRBV27 and TRBJ2-3; D is unresolved. From germline, CDR1 is MNHEY and CDR2 SMNVEV (reference sequence). Deletions cut 6 bases from V and 2 bases from J, with 6 bases between. There are 12 residues in the CDR3. This CDR3 is CASSPFTDTQYF. DNA of the CDR3: TGTGCCAGCAGCCCCTTCACAGATACGCAGTATTTT.

This chain joins TRBV20-1 and TRBJ2-5; TRBD2 agrees at 14 bases. V lost 0 bases, J lost 5 bases, and 8 bases stayed unmatched. Germline CDR1 DFQATT, CDR2 SNEGSKA (reference sequence). The CDR3 has 17 amino acids. This CDR3 reads CSARDGGTSGGRETQYF. The CDR3 nucleotides are TGCAGTGCTAGAGACGGCGGGACTAGCGGGGGACGGGAGACCCAGTACTTC.

This rearrangement joins TRBV24-1 to TRBJ2-7; the match to TRBD2 covers 10 bases. With V trimmed by 9 bases and J by 1 base, 2 bases remained unmatched. The CDR3 has 13 amino acids. Germline assignment: CDR1 KGHDR and CDR2 SFDVKD. For the CDR3, the DNA is TGTGCCACCCCTAGCGGGGGTTCCTACGAGCAGTACTTC. It encodes CATPSGGSYEQYF.

This rearrangement joins TRBV9 to TRBJ1-5; weak D call: TRBD1 (6 bases). CDR1 is SGDLS and CDR2 is YYNGEE in the germline V gene. This CDR3 comprises 14 residues. Trimming pared 0 bases from V and 4 bases from J, leaving 8 bases between. The CDR3 nucleotides read TGTGCCAGCAGCGTAGACGGACAGAATCAGCCCCAGCATTTT. It translates to CASSVDGQNQPQHF.

The rearrangement links TRBV11-2 to TRBJ2-3, with D perhaps assigned TRBD1 or TRBD2 (5 bases each). Germline CDR1 is SGHAT and CDR2 is FQNNGV. CDR3 length: 14 amino acids. Deletions cut 2 bases from V and 5 bases from J, with 11 bases between. Here the CDR3 DNA reads TGTGCCAGCAGCTTAAGGGACGTGGGAGATACGCAGTATTTT. Its protein is CASSLRDVGDTQYF.

This clonotype was counted a single time. The gene calls are TRBV19 and TRBJ1-2, with no clear D. V was shortened by 5 bases and J by 3 bases, with 13 bases between the two germline ends. Looked up from germline, CDR1 is LNHDA and CDR2 is SQIVND (reference sequence). This CDR3 is 14 amino acids long. The CDR3 sequence: CASSLNQDDYGYTF. CDR3 bases: TGTGCCAGTAGTCTAAACCAGGATGACTATGGCTACACCTTC.

The rearrangement links TRBV5-6 to TRBJ1-1; no clear D. CDR3 length equals 15 residues. The V end was cut by 1 base, the J end by 0 bases, with 10 bases between. Germline V gene lookup returns CDR1 SGHDT and CDR2 YYEEEE. The CDR3 DNA reads TGTGCCAGCAGCTTGTCGGGGATAATGAACACTGAAGCTTTCTTT. Protein sequence: CASSLSGIMNTEAFF.

The chain links TRBV24-1 to TRBJ2-1, with 15 bases aligning to TRBD2. CDR3 size: 13 residues. Germline CDR1 KGHDR, CDR2 SFDVKD. The V gene end was trimmed by 10 bases and the J gene end by 6 bases; junction bases not matched to a gene: 0. The CDR3 region is CATGLAGGNEQFF. The DNA for the CDR3 is TGTGCCACGGGACTAGCGGGGGGCAATGAGCAGTTCTTC.

This sequence joins TRBV6-6 and TRBJ1-5, with D perhaps TRBD1 (5 bases). The CDR3 is made up of 15 amino acids. Trimming cost V 0 bases and J 6 bases, with 12 bases left between them. From germline, CDR1 is MNHNY and CDR2 SVGAGI (reference sequence). The chain's CDR3 is CASSYSVGESQPQHF. CDR3 nucleotides: TGTGCCAGCAGTTACTCTGTAGGGGAGAGTCAGCCCCAGCATTTT.

J is TRBJ2-5 and V is TRBV20-1; D is undetermined. Germline V CDR1 and CDR2: DFQATT, SNEGSKA (reference sequence). The CDR3 totals 14 residues. The germline V and J ends were trimmed by 2 bases and 0 bases, with 10 bases remaining between them. The CDR3 DNA sequence: TGCAGTGCTAGAACCAGCCTTAACCAAGAGACCCAGTACTTC. Amino acid sequence: CSARTSLNQETQYF.

This sequence joins TRBV12-3 or TRBV12-4 and TRBJ2-3; D not certain. This CDR3 spans 10 amino acids. The ends were cut back, 7 bases at V and 9 bases at J, with 8 bases in the middle. CDR3 sequence: CASTPTTQYF. The CDR3 nucleotides read TGTGCCAGCACCCCGACGACGCAGTATTTT.

The chain joins TRBV15 to TRBJ1-2; D is ambiguous. Germline CDR1 LNHNV, CDR2 YYDKDF (reference sequence). V was clipped by 1 base and J by 4 bases, with 10 bases between them. The CDR3 runs to 14 residues. The CDR3 DNA follows: TGTGCCACCAGCAGAGCAGGTATCTTCTATGGCTACACCTTC. Translating gives CATSRAGIFYGYTF.

The J gene is TRBJ2-3, the V gene TRBV30, with D uncertain. The CDR3 consists of 12 residues. The germline V and J ends were trimmed by 1 base and 3 bases, with 5 bases remaining between them. CDR1 and CDR2 from the germline V gene are GTSNPN and SVGIG (reference sequence). CDR3 DNA: TGTGCCTGGAGTGAAGGGACAGATACGCAGTATTTT. It specifies CAWSEGTDTQYF.

The genes are TRBV27 and TRBJ2-1; D unclear. The CDR3 spans 16 residues. Germline CDR1 is MNHEY and CDR2 is SMNVEV (reference sequence). Trimming took off 1 base at V and 0 bases at J, with 10 bases between the two ends. The CDR3 here is CASSLYPSSSYNEQFF. The CDR3 bases are TGTGCCAGCAGTTTATACCCCAGTTCCTCCTACAATGAGCAGTTCTTC.

The chain carries TRBV6-5 and TRBJ1-2, with 8 bases lining up with TRBD1. The CDR3 contains 14 residues. The junction had 9 bases not matched to a gene; V was cut back by 5 bases and J by 7 bases. Per the germline V gene, CDR1 is MNHEY and CDR2 is SVGAGI. This CDR3 is CASSPVRTGTGYTF. The DNA for the CDR3 is TGTGCCAGCAGTCCCGTCCGGACAGGGACTGGCTACACCTTC.

The chain has TRBV6-1 and TRBJ1-1; D is unresolved. V lost 2 bases, J lost 0 bases, and 10 bases lay in between. Germline V gene sequence: CDR1 MNHNS, CDR2 SASEGT. The length of the CDR3 is 15 residues. Here the CDR3 DNA reads TGTGCCAGCAGTGAACAGCCAGGCCTGAACACTGAAGCTTTCTTT. It is translated as CASSEQPGLNTEAFF.